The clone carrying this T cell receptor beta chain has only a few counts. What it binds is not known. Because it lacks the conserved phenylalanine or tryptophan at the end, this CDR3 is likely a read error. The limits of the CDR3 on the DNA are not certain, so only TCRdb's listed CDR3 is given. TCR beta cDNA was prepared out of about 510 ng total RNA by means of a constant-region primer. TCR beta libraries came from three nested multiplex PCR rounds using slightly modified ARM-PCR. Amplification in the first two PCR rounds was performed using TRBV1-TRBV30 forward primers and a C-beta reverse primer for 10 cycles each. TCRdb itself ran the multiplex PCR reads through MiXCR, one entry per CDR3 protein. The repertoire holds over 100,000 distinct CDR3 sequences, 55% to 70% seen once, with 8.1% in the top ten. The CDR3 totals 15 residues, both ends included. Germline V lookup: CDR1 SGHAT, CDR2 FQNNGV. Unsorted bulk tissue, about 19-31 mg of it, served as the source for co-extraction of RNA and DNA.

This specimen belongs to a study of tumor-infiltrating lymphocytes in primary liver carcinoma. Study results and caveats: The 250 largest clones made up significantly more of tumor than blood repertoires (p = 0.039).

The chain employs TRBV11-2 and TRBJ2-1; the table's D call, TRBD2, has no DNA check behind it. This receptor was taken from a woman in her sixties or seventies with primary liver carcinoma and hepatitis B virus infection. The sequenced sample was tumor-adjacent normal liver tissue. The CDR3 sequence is CASSLEGGSIGEQLL.